These 24 T cell receptor beta chains originate from one sample sequenced in a study of T cell responses to AZD1222 COVID-19 vaccine. TCRdb's table, derived via immunoSEQ multiplex PCR, lists solely in-frame clones and lacks some. The sample lists about 130,000 clones, roughly 93% occurring once. Sequenced material: peripheral blood, taken on day 0 of AZD1222 vaccination. Every receptor here comes from an adult in good health.

This clone has only one observation. V usage is TRBV10-3 and J usage is TRBJ2-1, with 10 bases aligning to TRBD2. Germline-derived CDR1 and CDR2 are ENHRY and SYGVKD. V gave up 4 bases and J gave up 4 bases; unmatched junction bases: 10. This CDR3 has 17 residues. The CDR3 here is CAISGNASGRGYNEQFF. The CDR3, as DNA: TGTGCCATCAGTGGAAACGCTAGCGGGAGAGGATACAATGAGCAGTTCTTC.

The J gene is TRBJ1-5, the V gene TRBV28; unclear D gene. The germline V gene encodes CDR1 MDHEN and CDR2 SYDVKM. This CDR3 comprises 15 residues. With 5 bases removed from V and 3 bases from J, the gap between germline ends came to 14 bases. The CDR3 bases are TGTGCCAGCAGTCGGACTGCCCTCCCCAATCAGCCCCAGCATTTT. Encoded protein: CASSRTALPNQPQHF. Combining the CDR3 with reference TRBV28 and TRBJ1-5 gives the whole variable domain DVKVTQSSRYLVKRTGEKVFLECVQDMDHENMFWYRQDPGLGLRLIYFSYDVKMKEKGDIPEGYSVSREKKERFSLILESASTNQTSMYLCASSRTALPNQPQHFGDGTRLSIL.

J is TRBJ1-5 and V is TRBV10-1; D remains unclear. Per the germline V gene, CDR1 is WNHNN and CDR2 is SYGVQD (reference sequence). V dropped 3 bases and J dropped 4 bases, with 7 bases sitting between them. The CDR3 length is 13 residues. CDR3 sequence reads: CASSEAGNQPQHF. CDR3 DNA: TGCGCCAGCAGTGAAGCCGGGAATCAGCCCCAGCATTTT.

This rearrangement joins TRBV14 to TRBJ2-2; TRBD2 is a possible D gene (6 bases). The CDR3 sequence is 14 residues long. From germline, CDR1 is SGHDN and CDR2 FVKESK. Trimming shortened V by 6 bases and J by 3 bases, and 11 bases separated the two germline ends. CDR3 loop: CASSSSGYTGELFF. CDR3 nucleotides: TGTGCCAGCAGTAGTAGCGGATACACCGGGGAGCTGTTTTTT.

The chain joins TRBV6-5 to TRBJ1-1; TRBD1 agrees at 8 bases. The CDR3 is 14 amino acids. The V and J ends lost 5 bases and 3 bases, in that order; junction bases with no gene match: 5. Germline V lookup: CDR1 MNHEY, CDR2 SVGAGI. CDR3 in DNA: TGTGCCAGCAGTAGGACAGGGAGGGACACTGAAGCTTTCTTT. Translated: CASSRTGRDTEAFF.

The gene calls are TRBV27 and TRBJ1-4; 9 bases match TRBD1. Germline V lookup: CDR1 MNHEY, CDR2 SMNVEV (reference sequence). This CDR3 is 14 amino acids long. The V gene end was trimmed by 6 bases and the J gene end by 7 bases; junction bases not matched to a gene: 6. The CDR3 DNA is TGTGCCAGCAGCCGGGGACAGGGTCGTGAAAAACTGTTTTTT. As protein: CASSRGQGREKLFF.

The chain combines TRBV5-5 with TRBJ1-1; weak D call: TRBD1 (6 bases). Trimming took off 1 base at V and 0 bases at J, with 7 bases between the two ends. The CDR3 sequence is 14 residues long. Germline V gene lookup returns CDR1 SGHKS and CDR2 YYEKEE (reference sequence). This CDR3 is CASSLRQVNTEAFF. The DNA for the CDR3 is TGTGCCAGCAGCTTGCGACAGGTGAACACTGAAGCTTTCTTT.

V usage is TRBV28 and J usage is TRBJ2-3; no firm D call. The CDR3 is made up of 12 amino acids. Germline assignment: CDR1 MDHEN and CDR2 SYDVKM. Between the trimmed V and J ends, which lost 3 bases and 11 bases, there was a span of 12 bases. DNA for the CDR3: TGTGCCAGCAGTTTGAAGGCGCCTAAGCAGTATTTT. This encodes CASSLKAPKQYF.

The V gene is TRBV4-2, the J gene TRBJ1-1; D is unresolved. Trimming cost V 0 bases and J 1 base, with 6 bases left between them. CDR1 and CDR2 (germline): LGHNA, YNFKEQ. The CDR3 spans 14 residues. The CDR3, as DNA: TGTGCCAGCAGCCAAGATTGGACGAACACTGAAGCTTTCTTT. Translating gives CASSQDWTNTEAFF.

The rearrangement joins TRBV18 to TRBJ1-2, with D possibly TRBD1 on 5 matching bases. Germline-derived CDR1 and CDR2 are KGHSH and LQKENI. V was cut by 6 bases and J by 4 bases, with 12 bases left in between. This CDR3 has 13 residues. This CDR3 reads CASSGLTGYGYTF. Here the CDR3 DNA reads TGTGCCAGCTCCGGGCTCACAGGCTATGGCTACACCTTC.

The V call is TRBV4-1, the J call TRBJ1-1; maybe TRBD1 (5 bases). Trimming removed 1 base at V and 1 base at J, with 19 bases between. Germline V gene lookup returns CDR1 MGHRA and CDR2 YSYEKL. The CDR3 runs 18 residues. This CDR3 reads CASSQVLRRLGENTEAFF. In DNA form, the CDR3 reads TGCGCCAGCAGCCAAGTTCTGCGCAGATTAGGGGAGAACACTGAAGCTTTCTTT.

The chain is built from TRBV28 and TRBJ1-3, with D possibly TRBD1 on 5 matching bases. The CDR3 covers 14 residues. V lost 6 bases and J 2 bases, leaving 11 bases between the germline ends. Germline-derived CDR1 and CDR2 are MDHEN and SYDVKM. CDR3 DNA: TGTGCCAGCAGCCATACAGGAGCTGGAAACACCATATATTTT. This sequence encodes CASSHTGAGNTIYF.

This chain joins TRBV4-1 and TRBJ1-3, with D possibly matching TRBD1 (6 bases). The V gene's germline CDR1 is MGHRA and CDR2 YSYEKL. V was trimmed by 4 bases and J by 0 bases, leaving 16 bases between them. The CDR3 has 17 amino acids. The CDR3, as DNA: TGCGCCAGCAGCCGATGGACAGCCGTCCCCTCTGGAAACACCATATATTTT. Its translation is CASSRWTAVPSGNTIYF.

This sequence joins TRBV19 and TRBJ2-5; 8 bases are a match to TRBD1. This CDR3 has 15 residues. The ends lost 8 bases at V and 2 bases at J; junction bases unmatched: 10. Germline V gene data show CDR1 as LNHDA and CDR2 as SQIVND (reference sequence). The CDR3, as DNA: TGTGCCAGTGGATCAGGGGGCGGCTTACAAGAGACCCAGTACTTC. The encoded protein is CASGSGGGLQETQYF.

The rearrangement links TRBV11-1 to TRBJ2-1; 7 bases are shared with TRBD2. The CDR3 length is 15 residues. After removal of 7 bases from V and 6 bases from J, the junction contained 12 bases not matched to a gene. Germline values: CDR1 SGHAT, CDR2 FQDESV (reference sequence). CDR3 DNA sequence: TGTGCCAGCACCCCAGCTTGGTCTAGCGGCAATGAGCAGTTCTTC. Protein product: CASTPAWSSGNEQFF.

The rearrangement joins TRBV4-1 to TRBJ2-3; perhaps TRBD1 as D (5 bases). Germline V gene lookup returns CDR1 MGHRA and CDR2 YSYEKL. The CDR3 length is 14 residues. Trimming removed 3 bases from V and 3 bases from J, with 10 bases in between. The CDR3 nucleotides are TGCGCCAGCAGCCAGGGGCGCTTTACAGATACGCAGTATTTT. It codes for CASSQGRFTDTQYF.

V is TRBV27 and J is TRBJ1-2, with a tentative D call TRBD1 (5 bases). V shed 3 bases and J shed 1 base, with 9 bases lying between them. CDR3 size: 14 residues. The germline V gene encodes CDR1 MNHEY and CDR2 SMNVEV (reference sequence). The CDR3 spells CASSLTAGNYGYTF. The CDR3 region has the DNA TGTGCCAGCAGTTTGACAGCGGGTAACTATGGCTACACCTTC.

The V call is TRBV6-5, the J call TRBJ1-5; D unresolved. V was pared by 8 bases and J by 0 bases, with 11 bases between. The CDR3 has 14 residues. The germline V gene encodes CDR1 MNHEY and CDR2 SVGAGI. The CDR3 DNA reads as TGTGCCAGCCAGCCTATAAATAGCAATCAGCCCCAGCATTTT. This gives the protein CASQPINSNQPQHF.

The DNA for the CDR3 is TGTGCTAGCCTTAGGTGTAGTGAAAAACTGTTTTTT. It encodes CASLRCSEKLFF. The chain has TRBV12-5 and TRBJ1-4; the D is unclear. The CDR3 contains 12 residues. V was cut by 9 bases and J by 7 bases, with 12 bases left in between. The V gene's germline CDR1 is LGHNT and CDR2 FRNRAP. Full variable domain (outside the CDR3, taken from reference TRBV12-5 and TRBJ1-4): DARVTQTPRHKVTEMGQEVTMRCQPILGHNTVFWYRQTMMQGLELLAYFRNRAPLDDSGMPKDRFSAEMPDATLATLKIQPSEPRDSAVYFCASLRCSEKLFFGSGTQLSVL.

The V call is TRBV29-1, the J call TRBJ1-1; 7 bases map to TRBD1. V lost 6 bases to trimming and J lost 0 bases; unmatched junction nucleotides: 4. CDR1 is SQVTM and CDR2 is ANQGSEA in the germline V gene. This CDR3 has 13 residues. CDR3 nucleotides: TGCAGCGTGGACAGGACAATGAACACTGAAGCTTTCTTT. Protein sequence: CSVDRTMNTEAFF.

The genes are TRBV28 and TRBJ1-2; 12 bases agree with TRBD1. J was trimmed by 4 bases and V by 6 bases; bases with no gene match: 9. The CDR3 is 16 amino acids. Looked up from germline, CDR1 is MDHEN and CDR2 is SYDVKM. The CDR3, as DNA: TGTGCCAGCAGCTCGGGACAGGGGGCGCAGGGCTATGGCTACACCTTC. It yields the protein CASSSGQGAQGYGYTF.

The V call is TRBV3-1 (or the pseudogene TRBV3-2), the J call TRBJ1-5; perhaps TRBD1 as D (6 bases). The length of the CDR3 is 14 residues. Deletions cut 2 bases from V and 6 bases from J, with 11 bases between. Germline CDR1 and CDR2: LGHDT and YNNKEL (reference sequence). CDR3 DNA: TGTGCCAGCAGCCAATTTCAGGGGAGTCAGCCCCAGCATTTT. The encoded protein is CASSQFQGSQPQHF.

The V gene is TRBV6-1, the J gene TRBJ1-5; D is undetermined. The V gene lost 2 bases and the J gene lost 0 bases, with 8 bases spanning the gap. This CDR3 contains 15 residues. Germline V lookup: CDR1 MNHNS, CDR2 SASEGT. Written as DNA, the CDR3 is TGTGCCAGCAGTGAACACGGCTATAGCAATCAGCCCCAGCATTTT. This gives the protein CASSEHGYSNQPQHF.

This chain uses TRBV18 with TRBJ2-7; D gene unclear. With 0 bases removed from V and 1 base from J, the gap between germline ends came to 13 bases. Germline V gene sequence: CDR1 KGHSH, CDR2 LQKENI. The CDR3 loop spans 16 amino acids. CDR3 amino acids: CASSPPSRVPSYEQYF. CDR3 bases: TGTGCCAGCTCACCACCCAGTAGGGTCCCTTCCTACGAGCAGTACTTC.